The clone carrying this TCR beta chain has ten or more counts. Its antigen is not known. The sample is drawn from a study of CD8+CD57+ T cells in acquired aplastic anemia. Overall study findings and caveats: Overlap between patients and controls comprised about 28 CD8+ CDR3 sequences.

Germline V gene sequence: CDR1 SGHRS, CDR2 YFSETQ. V was trimmed by 0 bases and J by 1 base, leaving 17 bases between them. The CDR3 contains 17 residues. Patients who underwent sequencing had shown CD8+CD57+ cell expansion by flow cytometry. Severe acquired aplastic anemia affected all patients. CDR3 and TCR beta VDJ profiling relied on a genomic DNA template. One entry per CDR3 protein, called by TCRdb with MiXCR from the reads. The table includes fewer than 200,000 distinct CDR3 sequences, 48% detected once. J is TRBJ2-7 and V is TRBV5-1, with D perhaps TRBD1 or TRBD2 (6 bases each). The sample was sorted CD4+, CD8+, or CD8+CD57+ T cells (not recorded which) from PBMCs. This clonotype was obtained from a human donor with aplastic anemia. This CDR3 is CASSLDPPGGTSYEQYF. Here the CDR3 DNA reads TGCGCCAGCAGCTTGGACCCCCCCGGCGGGACATCCTACGAGCAGTACTTC.